Listed here are 27 T cell receptor beta chains from one sample, sequenced in a study of T-cell memory formation after mild COVID-19. TCRdb re-analysed the 5' RACE reads in MiXCR, keeping a single row per CDR3 protein. The sample records some 260,000 distinct CDR3 sequences, 16% being singletons. Sequencing was carried out using PBMCs or a T cell subset sorted from them (not recorded which). The receptors were gathered from a man aged 18 to 35 who had mild COVID-19 (a few samples of this study predate the infection). Cell type and time point are not known.

The chain couples TRBV6-2 or TRBV6-3 to TRBJ2-3; D is uncertain. Germline CDR1 reads MNHEY; CDR2 reads SVGEGT. The CDR3 has 13 amino acids. V lost 2 bases to trimming and J lost 9 bases, with 12 bases between them. In nucleotides, the CDR3 is TGTGCCAGCAGTTACGGATTCTGGAACACGCAGTATTTT. Translation gives CASSYGFWNTQYF.

The chain has TRBV5-1 and TRBJ1-3; tentative D call: TRBD1 (5 bases). With 4 bases removed from V and 4 bases from J, the gap between germline ends came to 15 bases. Germline CDR1 and CDR2: SGHRS and YFSETQ. The CDR3 loop spans 15 amino acids. The CDR3 DNA reads TGCGCCAGCAGCCCTGGGACGGACCACGGAAACACCATATATTTT. This sequence encodes CASSPGTDHGNTIYF.

V and J are TRBV19 and TRBJ2-3, with D tentatively TRBD1 or TRBD2 (5 bases each). Trimming cost V 1 base and J 1 base, with 18 bases left between them. The CDR3 contains 18 residues. The germline V gene encodes CDR1 LNHDA and CDR2 SQIVND (reference sequence). The DNA for the CDR3 is TGTGCCAGTAGTATAGCGGGGCCCTCCCTACTGGGCACAGATACGCAGTATTTT. Amino acids: CASSIAGPSLLGTDTQYF.

This chain links TRBV7-2 with TRBJ2-4; 12 bases match TRBD2. The CDR3 is 19 residues long. Germline-derived CDR1 and CDR2 are SGHTA and FQGNSA. V gave up 5 bases and J gave up 5 bases; unmatched junction bases: 16. CDR3 loop: CASSQFNPASGGAENIQYF. The CDR3 DNA reads TGTGCCAGCAGCCAATTTAACCCCGCTAGCGGGGGGGCCGAAAACATTCAGTACTTC.

The rearrangement links TRBV19 to TRBJ1-2; 7 bases fit TRBD1. Trimming took 7 bases from V and 4 from J; bases not matched to a gene: 9. The CDR3 has 14 residues. Germline V gene data show CDR1 as LNHDA and CDR2 as SQIVND (reference sequence). This CDR3 is CASTMRGDSYGYTF. Written as DNA, the CDR3 is TGTGCCAGTACCATGAGAGGGGACAGCTATGGCTACACCTTC.

This clonotype came up many times. The chain is built from TRBV5-1 and TRBJ2-3; unclear D gene. CDR3 length equals 14 residues. Germline CDR1 SGHRS, CDR2 YFSETQ. Trimming took off 0 bases at V and 2 bases at J, with 7 bases between the two ends. The CDR3 sequence: CASSLVGITDTQYF. Here the CDR3 DNA reads TGCGCCAGCAGCTTGGTAGGGATCACAGATACGCAGTATTTT.

This clonotype was detected only a few times. This chain connects TRBV20-1 to TRBJ2-7; 10 bases align to TRBD1. Germline CDR1 reads DFQATT; CDR2 reads SNEGSKA (reference sequence). This CDR3 contains 18 residues. Trimming at V came to 0 bases and at J to 3 bases, leaving 14 bases not matched to a gene. The chain's CDR3 is CSARDIFSTGGLIYEQYF. The CDR3 DNA follows: TGCAGTGCTAGAGATATCTTCTCGACAGGGGGCCTTATCTACGAGCAGTACTTC.

V is TRBV27 and J is TRBJ1-1; D is uncertain. The germline gives CDR1 MNHEY, CDR2 SMNVEV (reference sequence). Trimming cost V 3 bases and J 2 bases, with 7 bases left between them. CDR3 length: 13 residues. CDR3: CASSLEDNTEAFF. The CDR3 bases are TGTGCCAGCAGTTTGGAAGACAACACTGAAGCTTTCTTT.

There are a few counts of this clonotype. The chain uses TRBV7-3 and TRBJ2-1, with TRBD2 matching over 7 bases. Germline CDR1 is SGHTA and CDR2 is FQGTGA. V lost 1 base, J lost 5 bases, and 5 bases stayed unmatched. This CDR3 comprises 15 residues. The CDR3 nucleotides are TGTGCCAGCAGCTTAATGTCGGGGGGAAACAATGAGCAGTTCTTC. Translating it yields CASSLMSGGNNEQFF. Full variable domain (outside the CDR3, taken from reference TRBV7-3 and TRBJ2-1): GAGVSQTPSNKVTEKGKYVELRCDPISGHTALYWYRQSLGQGPEFLIYFQGTGAADDSGLPNDRFFAVRPEGSVSTLKIQRTERGDSAVYLCASSLMSGGNNEQFFGPGTRLTVL.

V gene TRBV11-2 combines with J gene TRBJ2-7, with a possible D match to TRBD1 (7 bases). The CDR3 consists of 12 residues. Trimming left V 3 bases short and J 7 bases short, with 10 bases between. CDR1 is SGHAT and CDR2 is FQNNGV in the germline V gene. CDR3 sequence reads: CASSLRDSEQYF. The CDR3 nucleotides read TGTGCCAGCAGCTTGCGGGACAGTGAGCAGTACTTC. The full variable domain, in which reference TRBV11-2 and TRBJ2-7 provide the parts outside the CDR3, is EAGVAQSPRYKIIEKRQSVAFWCNPISGHATLYWYQQILGQGPKLLIQFQNNGVVDDSQLPKDRFSAERLKGVDSTLKIQPAKLEDSAVYLCASSLRDSEQYFGPGTRLTVT.

The sample holds a few counts of this clonotype. The V and J genes are TRBV5-1 and TRBJ1-2; TRBD1 is a possible D gene (5 bases). V was clipped by 0 bases and J by 5 bases, with 11 bases between them. The CDR3 has 14 amino acids. Per the germline V gene, CDR1 is SGHRS and CDR2 is YFSETQ. The CDR3 DNA follows: TGCGCCAGCAGCTTGGTTGGGGCAATTTATGGCTACACCTTC. It encodes CASSLVGAIYGYTF.

This clonotype was counted between two and nine times. This rearrangement joins TRBV6-2 or TRBV6-3 to TRBJ1-1, with a weak D call TRBD1 (5 bases). The CDR3 has 14 residues. Germline V gene lookup returns CDR1 MNHEY and CDR2 SVGEGT. V was cut by 2 bases and J by 7 bases, with 14 bases left in between. In DNA form, the CDR3 reads TGTGCCAGCAGTTACGGGTGGCAGGGCGTTGAAGCTTTCTTT. It codes for CASSYGWQGVEAFF.

At least ten counts were recorded for this clonotype. The chain uses TRBV19 and TRBJ1-5; 7 nucleotides match TRBD1. CDR1 is LNHDA, CDR2 SQIVND, per germline (reference sequence). V dropped 3 bases and J dropped 1; count of bases not matched to a gene: 6. This CDR3 has 16 residues. In DNA, the CDR3 is TGTGCCAGTAGTATCCTTCTCAGGGGGAGCAATCAGCCCCAGCATTTT. This codes for CASSILLRGSNQPQHF.

A few counts support this clonotype. In DNA, the CDR3 is TGTGCCAGCAGTTTCAGGGTTGGGGCCAACGTCCTGACTTTC. Protein product: CASSFRVGANVLTF. The V call is TRBV12-3 or TRBV12-4, the J call TRBJ2-6; a weak D match, TRBD1 (5 bases). The CDR3 sequence is 14 residues long. V was cut by 3 bases and J by 3 bases, with 6 bases left in between.

DNA for the CDR3: TGTGCCAGCAGCACTGACAGAGCCAATGAGCAGTTCTTC. Translating it yields CASSTDRANEQFF. The chain uses TRBV6-5 and TRBJ2-1; D is possibly TRBD1 (5 bases). Germline V gene lookup returns CDR1 MNHEY and CDR2 SVGAGI. V dropped 6 bases and J dropped 6 bases, with 12 bases sitting between them. The CDR3 consists of 13 residues.

This clonotype was seen a handful of times. The chain links TRBV19 to TRBJ2-5; no firm D call. There are 13 residues in the CDR3. CDR1 LNHDA and CDR2 SQIVND come from the germline V gene (reference sequence). V lost 5 bases to trimming and J lost 0 bases, with 7 bases between them. The CDR3 DNA sequence: TGTGCCAGTAGTGAGAGACACCAAGAGACCCAGTACTTC. It encodes CASSERHQETQYF.

This clonotype was counted only a few times. The chain links TRBV7-9 to TRBJ2-7, with TRBD1 identical over 9 bases. Germline V gene sequence: CDR1 SEHNR, CDR2 FQNEAQ (reference sequence). Trimming at V came to 6 bases and at J to 4 bases, leaving 1 base not matched to a gene. The CDR3 sequence is 12 residues long. In nucleotides, the CDR3 is TGTGCCAGCAGGGGACAGGGATACGAGCAGTACTTC. This encodes CASRGQGYEQYF.

The chain uses TRBV5-1 and TRBJ2-5; D possibly corresponds to TRBD2 (6 bases). Trimming took off 4 bases at V and 0 bases at J, with 7 bases between the two ends. Germline lookup yields CDR1 SGHRS and CDR2 YFSETQ. The CDR3 runs to 13 residues. CDR3 nucleotide sequence: TGCGCCAGCAGCGCGGGGTACCAAGAGACCCAGTACTTC. Protein sequence: CASSAGYQETQYF. Based on the CDR3 plus reference TRBV5-1 and TRBJ2-5, the full variable domain is KAGVTQTPRYLIKTRGQQVTLSCSPISGHRSVSWYQQTPGQGLQFLFEYFSETQRNKGNFPGRFSGRQFSNSRSEMNVSTLELGDSALYLCASSAGYQETQYFGPGTRLLVL.

This clonotype showed up many times. V and J are TRBV12-3 or TRBV12-4 and TRBJ2-7; TRBD1 matches at 8 bases. The trim removed 6 bases at V and 6 bases at J, leaving 4 bases unmatched. CDR3 size: 12 residues. The CDR3 DNA is TGTGCCAGCAGGGCCACAGGGGGCGAGCAGTACTTC. Translation gives CASRATGGEQYF.

The chain couples TRBV12-3 or TRBV12-4 to TRBJ1-6; 7 bases are shared with TRBD1. V lost 0 bases and J lost 13; bases outside the gene matches: 9. The CDR3 totals 15 residues. The DNA of the CDR3 is TGTGCCAGCAGTTTAGCGCGAGGGGGCTCCGTGCCCCTCCACTTT. It yields the protein CASSLARGGSVPLHF.

This clonotype has at least ten counts. The genes are TRBV7-3 and TRBJ2-2, with 8 bases fitting TRBD2. J lost 6 bases, V lost 2 bases, and 5 bases had no gene match. CDR1 is SGHTA, CDR2 FQGTGA, per germline. This CDR3 region has 15 residues. The CDR3 sequence: CASSLGAGGPGELFF. The CDR3, as DNA: TGTGCCAGCAGCTTAGGGGCGGGGGGCCCCGGGGAGCTGTTTTTT.

This clonotype was picked up a small number of times. This chain uses TRBV7-3 with TRBJ2-1; possibly TRBD1 or TRBD2 for D (6 bases each). V was cut by 5 bases and J by 8 bases, with 22 bases left in between. The CDR3 has 16 residues. Germline CDR1 SGHTA, CDR2 FQGTGA. CDR3 loop: CASSPPPGAMRDEQFF. The CDR3 DNA sequence: TGTGCCAGCAGCCCCCCTCCGGGGGCCATGAGGGATGAGCAGTTCTTC.

The chain uses TRBV19 and TRBJ2-1, with D possibly TRBD1 on 5 matching bases. The length of the CDR3 is 13 residues. The germline V and J ends were trimmed by 1 base and 7 bases, with 8 bases remaining between them. Looked up from germline, CDR1 is LNHDA and CDR2 is SQIVND (reference sequence). The CDR3: CASSIVAGNEQFF. CDR3 nucleotide sequence: TGTGCCAGTAGTATAGTGGCAGGGAATGAGCAGTTCTTC.

This clonotype has a handful of counts. The V gene is TRBV24-1, the J gene TRBJ2-5; tentative D call: TRBD1 (6 bases). The CDR3 totals 15 residues. Trimming took 4 bases from V and 2 from J, leaving 13 bases between them. CDR1 is KGHDR and CDR2 is SFDVKD in the germline V gene. The CDR3 sequence: CATSDQDSAQETQYF. Here the CDR3 DNA reads TGTGCCACCAGTGACCAGGACAGCGCTCAAGAGACCCAGTACTTC.

The V and J genes are TRBV29-1 and TRBJ1-1, with 8 bases matching TRBD1. J gave up 11 bases and V 3 bases, and 8 bases lay outside the gene matches. There are 12 residues in the CDR3. Germline V gives CDR1 SQVTM, CDR2 ANQGSEA. The CDR3 DNA reads TGCAGCGTTGACAACTTTCAGGGGGCGGCTTTCTTT. This gives the protein CSVDNFQGAAFF.

This clonotype was counted only a few times. This chain uses TRBV19 with TRBJ1-1; tentative D call: TRBD1 (5 bases). The CDR3 runs to 13 residues. Between the trimmed V and J ends, which lost 0 bases and 4 bases, there was a span of 6 bases. The germline V gene has CDR1 LNHDA and CDR2 SQIVND (reference sequence). CDR3 loop: CASSIERGTEAFF. In nucleotides, the CDR3 is TGTGCCAGTAGTATAGAAAGGGGCACTGAAGCTTTCTTT.

The chain is built from TRBV7-3 and TRBJ2-6, with D hard to call. From germline, CDR1 is SGHTA and CDR2 FQGTGA. Trimming took off 3 bases at V and 0 bases at J, with 3 bases between the two ends. This CDR3 spans 14 amino acids. CDR3 residues: CASSFDSGANVLTF. The CDR3 DNA is TGTGCCAGCAGCTTCGACTCTGGGGCCAACGTCCTGACTTTC.